Presented here are 21 T cell receptor beta chains from one specimen sequenced in a study of blood T cell repertoires in COVID-19. The data were produced by immunoSEQ multiplex PCR, yet TCRdb's version contains in-frame clones alone and is incomplete. The repertoire includes 300,000 to 350,000 clones, over 75% of them detected once, and roughly 2.2% sits in the top ten. Sequences were obtained from PBMCs or T cells enriched from blood (not recorded which). These receptors came from a man under 40 who had recovered from COVID-19.

This chain uses TRBV6-5 with TRBJ1-1, with a weak D call TRBD1 (6 bases). This CDR3 has 15 residues. Germline V gene sequence: CDR1 MNHEY, CDR2 SVGAGI. V lost 6 bases and J 11 bases, leaving 25 bases between the germline ends. CDR3 region: CASRYEPDSAGKAFF. The CDR3 region has the DNA TGTGCCAGCAGATATGAACCGGACAGCGCAGGGAAGGCTTTCTTT.

This chain uses TRBV7-9 with TRBJ1-4, with 7 bases aligning to TRBD1. In germline, CDR1 is SEHNR, CDR2 FQNEAQ (reference sequence). After removal of 1 base from V and 7 bases from J, the junction contained 6 bases not matched to a gene. This CDR3 has 15 residues. The CDR3 coding sequence is TGTGCCAGCAGCTTAGTTCAGGGGGGTACTGAAAAACTGTTTTTT. This encodes CASSLVQGGTEKLFF.

Of note for this clone: Other nucleotide sequences in the sample specify the same CDR3. This sequence joins TRBV4-2 and TRBJ2-1; no reliable D call. CDR3 size: 13 residues. Looked up from germline, CDR1 is LGHNA and CDR2 is YNFKEQ. The V and J ends lost 1 base and 5 bases respectively, with 6 bases between them. CDR3 loop: CASSQVTDNEQFF. CDR3 nucleotide sequence: TGTGCCAGCAGCCAAGTAACAGACAATGAGCAGTTCTTC.

For the CDR3, the DNA is TGTGCCAGCAGCGTAGGAGGGGGAAGGGTCGGAACTAATGAAAAACTGTTTTTT. It specifies CASSVGGGRVGTNEKLFF. This sequence joins TRBV9 and TRBJ1-4, with a possible D match to TRBD1 (6 bases). Germline V gene sequence: CDR1 SGDLS, CDR2 YYNGEE. CDR3 length: 18 amino acids. The ends were cut back, 0 bases at V and 1 base at J, with 16 bases in the middle.

J is TRBJ2-3 and V is TRBV5-1, with TRBD2 identical over 12 bases. The CDR3 contains 14 residues. Germline-derived CDR1 and CDR2 are SGHRS and YFSETQ. Germline trimming cut 5 bases from V and 5 bases from J; bases unmatched to any gene: 3. The CDR3 reads CASRWTSGVDTQYF. In DNA, the CDR3 is TGCGCCAGCAGGTGGACTAGCGGGGTAGATACGCAGTATTTT.

J is TRBJ1-5 and V is TRBV5-5; TRBD1 might be the D (6 bases). V lost 1 base and J 4 bases, leaving 18 bases between the germline ends. Germline-derived CDR1 and CDR2 are SGHKS and YYEKEE (reference sequence). The CDR3 spans 17 residues. DNA for the CDR3: TGTGCCAGCAGCTTGTTACCTCTCGGACAGCGTAATCAGCCCCAGCATTTT. Translating it yields CASSLLPLGQRNQPQHF. Variable domain in full (rest from reference TRBV5-5 and TRBJ1-5): DAGVTQSPTHLIKTRGQQVTLRCSPISGHKSVSWYQQVLGQGPQFIFQYYEKEERGRGNFPDRFSARQFPNYSSELNVNALLLGDSALYLCASSLLPLGQRNQPQHFGDGTRLSIL.

There are a few counts of this clone. The chain has TRBV4-2 and TRBJ2-1; D perhaps matches TRBD2 (5 bases). Deletions cut 0 bases from V and 4 bases from J, with 10 bases between. CDR1 and CDR2 (germline): LGHNA, YNFKEQ. The CDR3 runs 15 residues. The CDR3 loop reads CASSQDLAEYNEQFF. The CDR3 nucleotides are TGTGCCAGCAGCCAAGATCTAGCCGAGTACAATGAGCAGTTCTTC.

The chain links TRBV13 to TRBJ2-2, with TRBD1 matching over 8 bases. This CDR3 region has 15 residues. J was trimmed by 8 bases and V by 3 bases; bases with no gene match: 8. Germline values: CDR1 PRHDT, CDR2 FYEKMQ (reference sequence). The CDR3 DNA follows: TGTGCCAGCAGCTTTGTTTCCAGGGGGCGAGGGGAGCTGTTTTTT. Its protein product is CASSFVSRGRGELFF.

The gene calls are TRBV4-3 and TRBJ2-7; 8 nucleotides line up with TRBD1. Trimming removed 4 bases from V and 0 bases from J; junction bases left unmatched: 14. Germline assignment: CDR1 LGHNA and CDR2 YSLEER. The CDR3 is made up of 18 amino acids. CDR3 loop: CASSRHTTGGQSSYEQYF. CDR3 bases: TGCGCCAGCAGCCGCCACACAACAGGGGGACAGAGCTCCTACGAGCAGTACTTC.

The chain couples TRBV12-5 to TRBJ2-2; no definite D call. V was shortened by 0 bases and J by 0 bases, with 20 bases between the two germline ends. The CDR3 length is 20 residues. Looked up from germline, CDR1 is LGHNT and CDR2 is FRNRAP. CDR3 in DNA: TGTGCTAGTGGTTTGGTATTGAGAGGTACGAGTCAGACGAACACCGGGGAGCTGTTTTTT. Translated, it gives CASGLVLRGTSQTNTGELFF.

This chain joins TRBV5-3 and TRBJ1-3; D may be TRBD1 (5 bases). TRBV5-3 belongs to the ORF category, with a function that is uncertain. This CDR3 is built from 15 residues. V gave up 2 bases and J gave up 3 bases, with 12 bases separating them. The chain's CDR3 is CARSLQDRDGNTIYF. The CDR3 DNA is TGTGCCAGAAGCTTACAAGACAGAGATGGAAACACCATATATTTT.

The V and J genes are TRBV27 and TRBJ2-5; perhaps TRBD2 as D (5 bases). The CDR3 has 14 residues. Germline values: CDR1 MNHEY, CDR2 SMNVEV (reference sequence). The V end was cut by 5 bases, the J end by 2 bases, with 12 bases between. The CDR3 sequence: CASSPPGNQETQYF. The CDR3, as DNA: TGTGCCAGCAGTCCGCCGGGAAATCAAGAGACCCAGTACTTC.

This chain links TRBV2 with TRBJ1-1; D gene uncertain. The CDR3 has 13 amino acids. Germline values: CDR1 SNHLY, CDR2 FYNNEI. V gave up 4 bases and J gave up 3 bases, with 9 bases separating them. The CDR3: CASSVGGYTEAFF. The CDR3 region has the DNA TGTGCCAGCAGTGTGGGCGGGTACACTGAAGCTTTCTTT.

The chain links TRBV7-9 to TRBJ2-3; 9 bases match TRBD2. This CDR3 comprises 14 residues. V trimming: 4 bases; J trimming: 7 bases; junction bases outside the gene matches: 6. The germline V gene encodes CDR1 SEHNR and CDR2 FQNEAQ (reference sequence). CDR3 in amino acids: CASSSSGGWYTQYF. In DNA form, the CDR3 reads TGTGCCAGCAGCTCGAGCGGGGGGTGGTATACGCAGTATTTT. The full variable domain, completed using reference TRBV7-9 and TRBJ2-3, is DTGVSQNPRHKITKRGQNVTFRCDPISEHNRLYWYRQTLGQGPEFLTYFQNEAQLEKSRLLSDRFSAERPKGSFSTLEIQRTEQGDSAMYLCASSSSGGWYTQYFGPGTRLTVL.

The J gene is TRBJ2-1, the V gene TRBV19; tentative D call: TRBD2 (7 bases). Trimming stripped 4 bases from V and 0 bases from J, with 16 bases between. The CDR3 sequence is 17 residues long. Germline values: CDR1 LNHDA, CDR2 SQIVND (reference sequence). The CDR3 here is CASSKGGPGSSYNEQFF. The CDR3 DNA sequence: TGTGCCAGTAGTAAGGGGGGGCCAGGGAGCTCCTACAATGAGCAGTTCTTC.

The V gene is TRBV10-1, the J gene TRBJ1-4; D is possibly TRBD1 (6 bases). V lost 2 bases and J lost 6, with 10 bases in between. Germline values: CDR1 WNHNN, CDR2 SYGVQD (reference sequence). The CDR3 is made up of 14 amino acids. The CDR3 loop is CASSEASGDEKLFF. CDR3 DNA sequence: TGCGCCAGCAGTGAGGCGTCAGGGGATGAAAAACTGTTTTTT.

V gene TRBV27 combines with J gene TRBJ1-6, with TRBD1 matching 7 bases. V was clipped by 2 bases and J by 7 bases; unmatched bases: 5. Germline V gene sequence: CDR1 MNHEY, CDR2 SMNVEV (reference sequence). The length of the CDR3 is 15 residues. The CDR3 here is CASSLGGGGNSPLHF. The CDR3 region has the DNA TGTGCCAGCAGTTTAGGAGGGGGCGGAAATTCACCCCTCCACTTT.

The chain carries TRBV29-1 and TRBJ1-1; D uncertain. The CDR3 has 13 amino acids. CDR1 is SQVTM and CDR2 is ANQGSEA in the germline V gene. Written as DNA, the CDR3 is TGCACCCTGGGTGGAGTATACGACACTGAAGCTTTCTTT. Translation gives CTLGGVYDTEAFF.

This chain uses TRBV7-9 with TRBJ2-5, with D unclear. Trimming removed 7 bases from V and 5 bases from J, with 20 bases in between. Looked up from germline, CDR1 is SEHNR and CDR2 is FQNEAQ (reference sequence). CDR3 length equals 15 residues. The CDR3 sequence: CASTFPGRVGETQYF. The CDR3 DNA is TGTGCCAGCACCTTCCCGGGTCGGGTTGGGGAGACCCAGTACTTC. The full variable domain, with the rest looked up from reference TRBV7-9 and TRBJ2-5, is DTGVSQNPRHKITKRGQNVTFRCDPISEHNRLYWYRQTLGQGPEFLTYFQNEAQLEKSRLLSDRFSAERPKGSFSTLEIQRTEQGDSAMYLCASTFPGRVGETQYFGPGTRLLVL.

The gene calls are TRBV18 and TRBJ1-1, with TRBD1 as a possible D gene (6 bases). Per germline, CDR1 KGHSH and CDR2 LQKENI. The CDR3 loop spans 15 amino acids. Trimming removed 6 bases at V and 0 bases at J, with 14 bases between. Here the CDR3 DNA reads TGTGCCAGCTCCTACGGGGGGCAATTGAACACTGAAGCTTTCTTT. Protein product: CASSYGGQLNTEAFF.

The chain employs TRBV7-3 and TRBJ2-1; 14 bases fit TRBD2. Germline values: CDR1 SGHTA, CDR2 FQGTGA. This CDR3 is 19 amino acids long. V shed 4 bases and J 8 bases; nucleotides not matched to a gene: 16. CDR3 DNA sequence: TGTGCCAGCAGCTCATCCACGAGACTGACTAGCGGGGGGGCCCATGAGCAGTTCTTC. This sequence encodes CASSSSTRLTSGGAHEQFF.